The subject of this entry is one T cell receptor beta chain. The antigen remains undetermined. This sample was taken from a study of shared clonotypes between healthy human individuals. The study's findings and limits: The study found lower generation probabilities in non-shared clonotypes than in those shared by all four donors. Approximately 4.9% of naive CD4 clonotypes were shared across several donors.

Participating donors were healthy, HIV-negative adults free of recent acute infections or vaccinations. Sequencing was performed with immunoSEQ multiplex PCR; in TCRdb, only in-frame clones are kept and a portion is missing. The sample contains 2.3 million or so clones, approximately 93% of which appear only once. The CDR3 runs to 16 residues. The J segment lost 3 bases and the V segment lost 3 bases, leaving 8 bases of the junction unmatched. Germline-derived CDR1 and CDR2 are MNHEY and SMNVEV (reference sequence). The sample was naive CD4+ T cells from PBMCs. Subset indicated: CD45RA+ positively selected. The chain combines TRBV27 with TRBJ2-7; 10 bases are a match to TRBD1. The receptor comes from a man between 18 and 35 years old in good health. Some clones in this sample may be carry-over from other donors' samples. CDR3 coding DNA: TGTGCCAGCAGTTTGCGAAGACAGGGGGCGGGCTACGAGCAGTACTTC. This encodes CASSLRRQGAGYEQYF.